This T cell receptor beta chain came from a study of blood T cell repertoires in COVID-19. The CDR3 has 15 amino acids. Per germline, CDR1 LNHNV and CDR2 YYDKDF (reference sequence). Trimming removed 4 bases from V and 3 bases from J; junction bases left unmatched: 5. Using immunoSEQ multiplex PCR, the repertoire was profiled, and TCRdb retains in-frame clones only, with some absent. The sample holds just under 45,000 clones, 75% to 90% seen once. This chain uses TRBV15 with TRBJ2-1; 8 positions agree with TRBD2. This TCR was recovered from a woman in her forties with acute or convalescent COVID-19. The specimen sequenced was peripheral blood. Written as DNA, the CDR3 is TGTGCCACCAGCAACCGCAGCGGGAGCTACAATGAGCAGTTCTTC. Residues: CATSNRSGSYNEQFF.